This T cell receptor (beta chain) was obtained from a study of T cells after yellow fever vaccination. General study findings and limits: Reappearing after the booster were most of the clones from primary vaccination (less than 97% CD4, 85% to 90% CD8). Only a minor proportion of clonotypes was detected across both CD4 and CD8 compartments.

To note about this clonotype: The antigen remains unidentified.

5'RACE template switching added a universal primer site and UMIs to TCR cDNA. TCRdb re-called the 5' RACE reads through MiXCR, storing one row per CDR3 protein. The table includes about 350,000 distinct CDR3 sequences, roughly 8.6% detected once. Germline CDR1 and CDR2: SGHTA and FQGNSA. The CDR3 is made up of 14 amino acids. V was cut by 6 bases and J by 0 bases, with 12 bases left in between. The sample consisted of PBMCs, taken roughly seven weeks after the first yellow fever vaccination. The chain uses TRBV7-2 and TRBJ2-7; D is unclear. The TCR was taken from a young man who received the YFV17D yellow fever vaccine. CDR3 sequence (DNA): TGTGCCAGCAGACAGAGCTCGTCCTCCTACGAGCAGTACTTC. Protein sequence: CASRQSSSSYEQYF.